The next 30 T cell receptor beta chains were all read from a single sample in a study of blood T cells in healthy people across ages. For the second PCR, which ran for about 6 to 12 cycles, a sample-barcoded 5' primer and a J-beta primer mix were used. Using its own MiXCR run on the 5' RACE reads, TCRdb lists one record per CDR3 protein. The data contain about 700,000 distinct CDR3 sequences, approximately 29% of them singletons. The sample consisted of blood. The receptors here all came from a woman aged 80 or older in good health.

This clonotype was observed at least ten times. J is TRBJ2-7 and V is TRBV6-5; 8 bases are a match to TRBD1. Germline V gene sequence: CDR1 MNHEY, CDR2 SVGAGI. The CDR3 runs 15 residues. With V trimmed by 0 bases and J by 5 bases, 6 bases remained unmatched. In DNA, the CDR3 is TGTGCCAGCAGTTACTCGGGGGCAGGGGGCGACGAGCAGTACTTC. It is translated as CASSYSGAGGDEQYF.

This clonotype turned up a few times. CDR3 DNA sequence: TGTGCCAGCAGCGGCAGTTCGAGGAGGGACGTCACTGAAGCTTTCTTT. Protein product: CASSGSSRRDVTEAFF. The chain couples TRBV7-6 to TRBJ1-1, with a weak D call TRBD1 (5 bases). V lost 5 bases, J lost 4 bases, and 20 bases lay in between. The germline gives CDR1 SGHVS, CDR2 FNYEAQ. The CDR3 totals 16 residues.

The gene calls are TRBV4-2 and TRBJ2-5; TRBD1 or TRBD2 may be the D gene (6 bases each). This CDR3 is built from 14 residues. Germline assignment: CDR1 LGHNA and CDR2 YNFKEQ. Trimming stripped 2 bases from V and 5 bases from J, with 12 bases between. The CDR3 here is CASSQIGGKETQYF. Written as DNA, the CDR3 is TGTGCCAGCAGCCAAATAGGGGGGAAGGAGACCCAGTACTTC.

The V gene is TRBV3-1, the J gene TRBJ1-6; D is perhaps TRBD1 (5 bases). Per the germline V gene, CDR1 is LGHDT and CDR2 is YNNKEL (reference sequence). CDR3 length equals 15 residues. The V end was cut by 0 bases, the J end by 8 bases, with 11 bases between. This chain's CDR3 is CASSQEGVLYSPLHF. In DNA, the CDR3 is TGTGCCAGCAGCCAAGAAGGGGTGCTATATTCACCCCTCCACTTT.

A few counts support this clonotype. This clone may be a read error of a much larger clone one base away. The rearrangement uses TRBV29-1 and TRBJ2-1, with D tentatively TRBD1 (6 bases). The CDR3 covers 13 residues. Germline CDR1 and CDR2: SQVTM and ANQGSEA. Between the trimmed V and J ends, which lost 6 bases and 10 bases, there was a span of 19 bases. The CDR3 DNA reads TGCAGCGTCCGGGACATGAGCTCCTACGAGCAGTTCTTC. This sequence encodes CSVRDMSSYEQFF.

The sample holds a few counts of this clonotype. The rearrangement joins TRBV3-1 to TRBJ1-1; D uncertain. Trimming shortened V by 6 bases and J by 0 bases, and 8 bases separated the two germline ends. Per the germline V gene, CDR1 is LGHDT and CDR2 is YNNKEL (reference sequence). The CDR3 extends over 13 amino acids. CDR3 in DNA: TGTGCCAGCAGTGGACTTATGAACACTGAAGCTTTCTTT. Encoded protein: CASSGLMNTEAFF.

A word on this clonotype: It is likely a read error, because the conserved phenylalanine at the end of the CDR3 is missing. This chain connects TRBV19 to TRBJ2-1, with 13 nucleotides matching TRBD2. Germline CDR1 and CDR2: LNHDA and SQIVND (reference sequence). This CDR3 has 15 amino acids. J gave up 5 bases and V 7 bases, and 5 bases lay outside the gene matches. DNA for the CDR3: TGTGCCAGTAACCCGGGACTAGCGGGGAACAATGAGCAGTTCCTC. Protein: CASNPGLAGNNEQFL.

The chain uses TRBV20-1 and TRBJ1-5, with D tentatively TRBD1 (6 bases). CDR1 DFQATT and CDR2 SNEGSKA come from the germline V gene (reference sequence). The CDR3 runs to 16 residues. V lost 5 bases and J lost 10, with 27 bases in between. The CDR3 DNA reads as TGCAGTGCTCCAAAAGTCGGGGGCGGAAGCAGTCAACCCCAGCATTTT. Residues: CSAPKVGGGSSQPQHF.

This chain joins TRBV5-6 and TRBJ1-1; D ambiguous. The V and J ends lost 0 bases and 0 bases respectively, with 12 bases between them. CDR3 length equals 16 residues. Germline values: CDR1 SGHDT, CDR2 YYEEEE. CDR3 sequence: CASSLDPGNLNTEAFF. CDR3 nucleotides: TGTGCCAGCAGCTTGGACCCTGGGAACTTGAACACTGAAGCTTTCTTT.

The sample holds many counts of this clonotype. V and J are TRBV7-3 and TRBJ2-1; no clear D gene. Germline V gene data show CDR1 as SGHTA and CDR2 as FQGTGA. CDR3 length equals 12 residues. The V and J ends lost 6 bases and 6 bases respectively, with 9 bases between them. The DNA of the CDR3 is TGTGCCAGCAGTTTTACTCGCAATGAGCAGTTCTTC. Its protein product is CASSFTRNEQFF.

Ten or more counts support this clonotype. The chain has TRBV20-1 and TRBJ2-3; D perhaps matches TRBD1 (5 bases). Germline V CDR1 and CDR2: DFQATT, SNEGSKA (reference sequence). V dropped 0 bases and J dropped 5 bases, with 12 bases sitting between them. The CDR3 covers 14 residues. DNA of the CDR3: TGCAGTGCTAGAGATCGTGGGGCGGTAGATACGCAGTATTTT. This sequence encodes CSARDRGAVDTQYF.

This chain uses TRBV7-2 with TRBJ2-7, with D tentatively TRBD2 (5 bases). The V end was cut by 6 bases, the J end by 7 bases, with 25 bases between. Germline values: CDR1 SGHTA, CDR2 FQGNSA. The length of the CDR3 is 16 residues. The CDR3 spells CASSRYGNGVRNEQYF. Here the CDR3 DNA reads TGTGCCAGCAGTCGCTATGGTAACGGGGTTCGGAATGAGCAGTACTTC. The complete variable domain, with remaining parts taken from reference TRBV7-2 and TRBJ2-7, reads GAGVSQSPSNKVTEKGKDVELRCDPISGHTALYWYRQSLGQGLEFLIYFQGNSAPDKSGLPSDRFSAERTGGSVSTLTIQRTQQEDSAVYLCASSRYGNGVRNEQYFGPGTRLTVT.

The genes are TRBV6-2 or TRBV6-3 and TRBJ1-4; weak D call: TRBD1 (6 bases). From germline, CDR1 is MNHEY and CDR2 SVGEGT. Deletions cut 4 bases from V and 7 bases from J, with 16 bases between. The CDR3 has 15 amino acids. In nucleotides, the CDR3 is TGTGCCAGCAGTTCCATACAGGGCGGATCTGAAAAACTGTTTTTT. Its protein product is CASSSIQGGSEKLFF.

This clonotype has a count of ten or more. The chain combines TRBV7-9 with TRBJ2-5; maybe TRBD2 (6 bases). CDR1 is SEHNR and CDR2 is FQNEAQ in the germline V gene (reference sequence). The CDR3 totals 15 residues. Trimming removed 5 bases at V and 5 bases at J, with 18 bases between. CDR3 sequence (DNA): TGTGCCAGCAGCCCCGCTTGGGGGGTCAGGGAGACCCAGTACTTC. Translated: CASSPAWGVRETQYF. Full variable domain (rest looked up from reference TRBV7-9 and TRBJ2-5): DTGVSQNPRHKITKRGQNVTFRCDPISEHNRLYWYRQTLGQGPEFLTYFQNEAQLEKSRLLSDRFSAERPKGSFSTLEIQRTEQGDSAMYLCASSPAWGVRETQYFGPGTRLLVL.

Concerning this clonotype itself: A single base separates this from a much larger clone, so it may be a read error. The chain has TRBV27 and TRBJ2-5; TRBD1 matches at 7 bases. With V trimmed by 6 bases and J by 5 bases, 6 bases remained unmatched. The CDR3 is 13 amino acids. Per germline, CDR1 MNHEY and CDR2 SMNVEV (reference sequence). In DNA, the CDR3 is TGTGCCAGCAGCGGGACAGCGTCCGAGACCCAGTACTTC. Its translation is CASSGTASETQYF.

This clonotype was seen a handful of times. This clone may be a read error of a much larger clone one base away. This rearrangement joins TRBV6-1 to TRBJ2-5, with D possibly being TRBD1 (5 bases). Germline assignment: CDR1 MNHNS and CDR2 SASEGT. This CDR3 is built from 14 residues. In nucleotides, the CDR3 is TGTGCCAGCAGGGAAGGTGACAGCCGAGAGACCCAGTACTTC. Translation: CASREGDSRETQYF.

This clonotype was observed at least ten times. The V and J genes are TRBV16 and TRBJ2-7; TRBD2 agrees at 12 bases. CDR3 length: 15 residues. The germline V gene encodes CDR1 KGHSY and CDR2 FQNENV. The junction had 5 bases not matched to a gene; V was cut back by 6 bases and J by 2 bases. The CDR3, as DNA: TGTGCCAGCAGTCTTACTAGCGGGGGGACCTACGAGCAGTACTTC. Its translation: CASSLTSGGTYEQYF.

This clonotype was detected many times. The V gene is TRBV3-1, the J gene TRBJ1-2, with a possible D match to TRBD1 (6 bases). This CDR3 has 15 amino acids. The germline V gene encodes CDR1 LGHDT and CDR2 YNNKEL (reference sequence). Trimming pared 4 bases from V and 3 bases from J, leaving 15 bases between. Here the CDR3 DNA reads TGTGCCAGCAGCCCCCGGTGGGGGGCGGACTATGGCTACACCTTC. Translated: CASSPRWGADYGYTF.

This clonotype was detected ten times or more. CDR3 in amino acids: CASSLAGGARNEQFF. The DNA for the CDR3 is TGTGCCAGCAGCTTAGCCGGGGGGGCGCGTAATGAGCAGTTCTTC. The V and J genes are TRBV7-9 and TRBJ2-1; 8 nucleotides align to TRBD2. Germline-derived CDR1 and CDR2 are SEHNR and FQNEAQ (reference sequence). The V gene end was trimmed by 0 bases and the J gene end by 7 bases; junction bases not matched to a gene: 5. The CDR3 length is 15 residues.

This clonotype has at least ten counts. The chain is built from TRBV7-9 and TRBJ2-1, with D possibly being TRBD2 (5 bases). The germline V gene has CDR1 SEHNR and CDR2 FQNEAQ (reference sequence). There are 15 residues in the CDR3. V dropped 4 bases and J dropped 5 bases, with 15 bases sitting between them. The CDR3 protein is CASSSPTRPHNEQFF. The DNA of the CDR3 is TGTGCCAGCAGCTCCCCTACTAGACCCCACAATGAGCAGTTCTTC.

In DNA, the CDR3 is TGTGCCAGCGGGACTAATGCGGGGGATACGCAGTATTTT. It codes for CASGTNAGDTQYF. The chain couples TRBV7-3 to TRBJ2-3, with TRBD2 matching over 7 bases. Germline trimming cut 8 bases from V and 6 bases from J; bases unmatched to any gene: 8. CDR3 length: 13 residues. CDR1 and CDR2 from the germline V gene are SGHTA and FQGTGA.

This sequence joins TRBV11-2 and TRBJ1-4, with D perhaps TRBD1 (6 bases). CDR3 size: 15 residues. V lost 2 bases, J lost 7 bases, and 14 bases lay in between. Per the germline V gene, CDR1 is SGHAT and CDR2 is FQNNGV. For the CDR3, the DNA is TGTGCCAGCAGCTTATTTCGGGGGGCGGTTGAAAAACTGTTTTTT. As protein: CASSLFRGAVEKLFF.

Only a few counts were recorded for this clonotype. A much larger clone sits a single nucleotide away, making a read error possible. V and J are TRBV5-6 and TRBJ2-7, with 9 bases fitting TRBD1. The germline gives CDR1 SGHDT, CDR2 YYEEEE. CDR3 length: 13 residues. This CDR3 is CAGSWTGAYEQYF. As DNA, the CDR3 is TGTGCCGGCAGCTGGACAGGGGCCTACGAGCAGTACTTC.

V and J are TRBV24-1 and TRBJ2-3; D may be TRBD1 (5 bases). CDR1 is KGHDR and CDR2 is SFDVKD in the germline V gene. Trimming removed 3 bases from V and 2 bases from J, with 11 bases in between. There are 15 residues in the CDR3. The DNA for the CDR3 is TGTGCCACCAGTGATGACAGTCTCCACACAGATACGCAGTATTTT. This sequence encodes CATSDDSLHTDTQYF.

This clonotype came up many times. The chain employs TRBV7-2 and TRBJ1-2, with 12 bases fitting TRBD1. Germline assignment: CDR1 SGHTA and CDR2 FQGNSA. Trimming cost V 5 bases and J 4 bases; bases outside gene matches: 14. This CDR3 contains 18 residues. The CDR3 DNA is TGTGCCAGCAGCAATTCCGGGACAGGGGGCAAGATCCCCTATGGCTACACCTTC. Protein: CASSNSGTGGKIPYGYTF.

The chain recombines TRBV10-3 with TRBJ2-7, with D perhaps assigned TRBD1 or TRBD2 (7 bases each). This CDR3 comprises 16 residues. From germline, CDR1 is ENHRY and CDR2 SYGVKD. V lost 6 bases and J 3 bases, leaving 21 bases between the germline ends. CDR3 coding DNA: TGTGCCATCAGCGGCCAGGGGGGAGGGGCGGACTACGAGCAGTACTTC. Translation: CAISGQGGGADYEQYF.

This clonotype has a count of ten or more. This chain joins TRBV27 and TRBJ2-4, with 7 bases fitting TRBD1. CDR1 and CDR2 (germline): MNHEY, SMNVEV (reference sequence). After removal of 8 bases from V and 6 bases from J, the junction contained 10 bases not matched to a gene. The length of the CDR3 is 14 residues. CDR3 sequence reads: CASRKPGQTNIQYF. The CDR3, as DNA: TGTGCCAGCCGTAAACCGGGACAGACAAACATTCAGTACTTC.

V is TRBV6-5 and J is TRBJ2-1; D remains ambiguous. CDR1 is MNHEY, CDR2 SVGAGI, per germline. The CDR3 length is 14 residues. V gave up 4 bases and J gave up 5 bases, with 12 bases separating them. The CDR3 here is CASSLFAGHNEQFF. CDR3 nucleotides: TGTGCCAGCAGTTTATTCGCTGGTCACAATGAGCAGTTCTTC.

This clonotype has ten or more counts. This chain links TRBV6-5 with TRBJ1-2; 7 bases line up with TRBD1. Per the germline V gene, CDR1 is MNHEY and CDR2 is SVGAGI. V dropped 6 bases and J dropped 4; count of bases not matched to a gene: 11. The CDR3 extends over 15 amino acids. This CDR3 is CASRLQDRLFYGYTF. The CDR3, as DNA: TGTGCCAGCAGACTCCAGGACAGGTTGTTCTATGGCTACACCTTC.

The chain combines TRBV6-2 or TRBV6-3 with TRBJ2-7; D might be TRBD1 (5 bases). This CDR3 is built from 12 residues. Trimming took 2 bases from V and 12 from J, leaving 14 bases between them. Germline V gene sequence: CDR1 MNHEY, CDR2 SVGEGT. The CDR3 region has the DNA TGTGCCAGCAGTTACAGGGGCTACGAACGGTACTTC. This translates into CASSYRGYERYF.